A single sample is the source of the 21 T cell receptor beta chains below, sequenced in a study of blood T cells in healthy people across ages. The second PCR ran about 6 to 12 cycles with a sample-barcoded 5' primer and J-beta primers. TCRdb reprocessed the 5' RACE reads via MiXCR and lists one record per CDR3 protein. The sample lists hundreds of thousands of distinct CDR3 sequences; about 52% were seen once. Input material: blood. Receptors originate from a woman in her fifties or sixties in good health.

A note on this clonotype: Mismatch with germline at one junction end may stem from a read error. The V call is TRBV5-1, the J call TRBJ2-7; unclear D gene. Per the germline V gene, CDR1 is SGHRS and CDR2 is YFSETQ. CDR3 size: 14 residues. CDR3 nucleotides: TGCGCCAGCAGCCCGTTCCTATCTGGGTATACGCAGTATTTC. Encoded protein: CASSPFLSGYTQYF.

The V call is TRBV5-1, the J call TRBJ1-5, with unresolved D. Trimming took 4 bases from V and 6 from J, leaving 14 bases between them. Looked up from germline, CDR1 is SGHRS and CDR2 is YFSETQ. The CDR3 totals 14 residues. CDR3 amino acids: CASSPGPEGQPQHF. The CDR3 DNA reads TGCGCCAGCAGCCCCGGCCCAGAGGGTCAGCCCCAGCATTTT.

The chain combines TRBV6-5 with TRBJ2-4; tentatively, D is TRBD1 (6 bases). The better agreement between TRBJ2-7 and the DNA end casts doubt on the J call. Germline CDR1 and CDR2: MNHEY and SVGAGI. The CDR3 has 15 residues. This chain's CDR3 is CASSFGQTASYEQYF. CDR3 nucleotides: TGTGCCAGCAGTTTCGGACAGACAGCCTCCTACGAGCAGTACTTC.

Many counts were recorded for this clonotype. V is TRBV3-1 and J is TRBJ2-5; 8 bases are shared with TRBD2. Looked up from germline, CDR1 is LGHDT and CDR2 is YNNKEL (reference sequence). This CDR3 region has 15 residues. J gave up 10 bases and V 3 bases, and 13 bases lay outside the gene matches. The CDR3 protein is CASSQPGLVQSLQYF. The CDR3 nucleotides are TGTGCCAGCAGCCAGCCGGGACTAGTTCAGTCTCTCCAGTACTTC.

The V call is TRBV11-2, the J call TRBJ2-3; 11 positions match TRBD2. Germline lookup yields CDR1 SGHAT and CDR2 FQNNGV. The CDR3 extends over 21 amino acids. J lost 2 bases, V lost 1 base, and 17 bases had no gene match. This chain's CDR3 is CASSLGPYFISGRANTDTQYF. The CDR3 nucleotides are TGTGCCAGCAGCTTAGGTCCTTATTTTATTAGCGGGAGGGCCAACACAGATACGCAGTATTTT.

The chain recombines TRBV14 with TRBJ2-1, with TRBD2 as a possible D gene (7 bases). V lost 4 bases and J lost 4, with 20 bases in between. Germline values: CDR1 SGHDN, CDR2 FVKESK. This CDR3 comprises 17 residues. CDR3 protein: CASSPFLGGRGYNEQFF. The CDR3 region has the DNA TGTGCCAGCAGCCCCTTCTTGGGGGGGAGGGGGTACAATGAGCAGTTCTTC.

As for this clonotype: Germline is not matched at one junction end, which may reflect a read error. This chain uses TRBV4-1 with TRBJ2-1; 12 bases align to TRBD2. This CDR3 is built from 16 residues. The germline V gene encodes CDR1 MGHRA and CDR2 YSYEKL. The CDR3 DNA is TGCGCCAGTAGCCAACCACTAGCGGGAGGCCAGGATGAGCAGTTCTTC. Its protein product is CASSQPLAGGQDEQFF.

The rearrangement joins TRBV12-3 or TRBV12-4 to TRBJ1-1; the D gene is possibly TRBD1 (6 bases). Between the trimmed V and J ends, which lost 4 bases and 7 bases, there was a span of 16 bases. CDR3 length: 14 residues. CDR3 sequence (DNA): TGTGCCAGCAGTTACGGGCAGGGGATTATTGAAGCTTTCTTT. Amino acids: CASSYGQGIIEAFF.

The V and J genes are TRBV20-1 and TRBJ2-6, with D maybe TRBD2 (6 bases). CDR1 and CDR2 (germline): DFQATT, SNEGSKA (reference sequence). The CDR3 is made up of 15 amino acids. Trimming removed 3 bases at V and 2 bases at J, with 11 bases between. DNA of the CDR3: TGCAGTGCTAGGCCAGCGGGCCCTGGGGCCAACGTCCTGACTTTC. This translates into CSARPAGPGANVLTF.

The V and J genes are TRBV7-2 and TRBJ2-5; 8 bases are a match to TRBD1. The J segment lost 11 bases and the V segment lost 3 bases, leaving 11 bases of the junction unmatched. Germline loops: CDR1 SGHTA, CDR2 FQGNSA. The CDR3 runs 14 residues. DNA for the CDR3: TGTGCCAGCAGCTTCACAGGGGGTCCGGGTGAGCAGTACTTC. This gives the protein CASSFTGGPGEQYF.

A single count supports this clonotype. The chain carries TRBV6-5 and TRBJ2-7; D is unresolved. CDR1 is MNHEY, CDR2 SVGAGI, per germline. V lost 4 bases, J lost 1 base, and 11 bases lay in between. The CDR3 runs 14 residues. The CDR3 DNA sequence: TGTGCCAGCAGTTCTCCCGCCCGGTCCTACGAGCAGTACTTC. Translating it yields CASSSPARSYEQYF.

This clonotype has just a few counts. The chain employs TRBV6-1 and TRBJ2-3, with 11 positions matching TRBD1. V shed 7 bases, J shed 4 bases, and the junction held 7 bases outside the gene matches. Germline V CDR1 and CDR2: MNHNS, SASEGT. The CDR3 runs 15 residues. CDR3 loop: CASMGQGGAADTQYF. In DNA form, the CDR3 reads TGTGCCAGCATGGGACAGGGGGGAGCCGCAGATACGCAGTATTTT.

In this sample, this clonotype turned up a few times. Here the CDR3 reads CASSGLQGSNSPLHF. The CDR3 DNA sequence: TGTGCCAGCTCGGGGCTACAGGGGTCGAATTCACCCCTCCACTTT. The rearrangement uses TRBV2 and TRBJ1-6; 7 bases match TRBD1. CDR3 length: 15 residues. Germline CDR1 and CDR2: SNHLY and FYNNEI. The trim removed 8 bases at V and 7 bases at J, leaving 11 bases unmatched.

In the case of this clonotype: A much more abundant neighbour one base away suggests this may be a read error. The V call is TRBV3-1, the J call TRBJ2-1; 9 bases are shared with TRBD2. The V gene's germline CDR1 is LGHDT and CDR2 YNNKEL (reference sequence). Trimming took 0 bases from V and 15 from J; bases not matched to a gene: 12. CDR3 length: 15 residues. The chain's CDR3 is CASSQEGGRAQVRFF. In DNA, the CDR3 is TGTGCCAGCAGCCAAGAAGGCGGGAGGGCCCAAGTACGGTTCTTC.

Only one count was recorded for this clonotype. This chain uses TRBV7-2 with TRBJ2-3, with TRBD2 matching 11 bases. CDR3 length: 15 amino acids. The germline gives CDR1 SGHTA, CDR2 FQGNSA. V lost 4 bases to trimming and J lost 4 bases; unmatched junction nucleotides: 4. CDR3 DNA: TGTGCCAGCAGCTCACTAGCGGGGGAGGCAGATACGCAGTATTTT. Its translation is CASSSLAGEADTQYF.

The chain couples TRBV4-1 to TRBJ2-2, with TRBD1 as a possible D gene (5 bases). The germline V gene has CDR1 MGHRA and CDR2 YSYEKL. The CDR3 has 14 amino acids. V was clipped by 8 bases and J by 1 base, with 11 bases between them. The CDR3 region is CASAEGENTGELFF. CDR3 sequence (DNA): TGCGCCAGCGCGGAAGGGGAGAACACCGGGGAGCTGTTTTTT.

This clonotype has a handful of counts. The chain combines TRBV4-2 with TRBJ2-1; D is unresolved. Trimming stripped 1 base from V and 5 bases from J, with 15 bases between. This CDR3 region has 16 residues. Germline V gives CDR1 LGHNA, CDR2 YNFKEQ. Here the CDR3 DNA reads TGTGCCAGCAGCCAAGCGGCACCGCTCGAGAACAATGAGCAGTTCTTC. Protein product: CASSQAAPLENNEQFF.

The CDR3 coding sequence is TGTGCCAGCAGTCCCAGCTCCGACACCCAGCCCCAGCATTTT. Encoded protein: CASSPSSDTQPQHF. This chain links TRBV2 with TRBJ1-5; no reliable D call. The V and J ends lost 5 bases and 7 bases respectively, with 15 bases between them. The CDR3 has 14 amino acids. The germline gives CDR1 SNHLY, CDR2 FYNNEI.

This clonotype occurred many times. The J gene is TRBJ2-1, the V gene TRBV20-1; 7 nucleotides align to TRBD2. V was clipped by 5 bases and J by 0 bases; unmatched bases: 4. Germline values: CDR1 DFQATT, CDR2 SNEGSKA (reference sequence). This CDR3 comprises 14 residues. The CDR3 DNA sequence: TGCAGTGCTCTGGGGAGGGCCTCCTACAATGAGCAGTTCTTC. Translating gives CSALGRASYNEQFF.

The gene calls are TRBV20-1 and TRBJ2-1; D is undetermined. The germline gives CDR1 DFQATT, CDR2 SNEGSKA (reference sequence). This CDR3 spans 13 amino acids. Trimming stripped 6 bases from V and 7 bases from J, with 16 bases between. Here the CDR3 DNA reads TGCAGTGCCCATCTGCTTTATGTTAATGAGCAGTTCTTC. Protein sequence: CSAHLLYVNEQFF.

The sample holds a few counts of this clonotype. The V and J genes are TRBV20-1 and TRBJ1-4; D not resolved. V lost 6 bases and J 0 bases, leaving 11 bases between the germline ends. The CDR3 contains 14 residues. Germline V gene lookup returns CDR1 DFQATT and CDR2 SNEGSKA (reference sequence). The CDR3 loop is CSATGQPTNEKLFF. CDR3 DNA sequence: TGCAGTGCCACCGGGCAGCCAACTAATGAAAAACTGTTTTTT.